These 9 T cell receptor beta chains were all obtained from the same sample, sequenced in a study of CD4 T cell repertoires in COVID-19. No culture step preceded sequencing of the ex vivo isolated memory T cells. Here immunoSEQ multiplex PCR was the method, and the copy in TCRdb shows in-frame clones only, minus some. The sample has fewer than 25,000 clones; approximately 93% are singletons. The material was circulating follicular helper CD4+ T cells (cTfh) from blood, obtained before the COVID-19 pandemic. These receptors were taken from a human donor who had COVID-19.

This chain connects TRBV7-2 to TRBJ2-7; possibly TRBD2 for D (7 bases). This CDR3 region has 16 residues. Deletions cut 1 base from V and 3 bases from J, with 16 bases between. CDR1 SGHTA and CDR2 FQGNSA come from the germline V gene. The DNA of the CDR3 is TGTGCCAGCAGCTTAGGCGGGGGACACCGCATCTACGAGCAGTACTTC. This codes for CASSLGGGHRIYEQYF.

The chain joins TRBV5-1 to TRBJ2-2, with D possibly TRBD2 on 7 matching bases. Trimming stripped 0 bases from V and 4 bases from J, with 16 bases between. This CDR3 comprises 17 residues. Germline V gene lookup returns CDR1 SGHRS and CDR2 YFSETQ. CDR3 protein: CASSLGGASGFTGELFF. The CDR3 region has the DNA TGCGCCAGCAGCTTGGGGGGGGCTAGCGGATTCACCGGGGAGCTGTTTTTT.

This clone has more than one count but fewer than ten. In DNA form, the CDR3 reads TGTGCCAGCAGCCTCACTAGCGGGAAGTCCTACGAGCAGTACTTC. Its protein product is CASSLTSGKSYEQYF. V is TRBV11-2 and J is TRBJ2-7, with 10 bases that match TRBD2. The ends lost 5 bases at V and 1 base at J; junction bases unmatched: 5. The CDR3 extends over 15 amino acids. The germline V gene encodes CDR1 SGHAT and CDR2 FQNNGV.

V usage is TRBV14 and J usage is TRBJ1-2; 8 bases align to TRBD1. V was pared by 1 base and J by 3 bases, with 4 bases of the junction left unmatched. CDR1 and CDR2 (germline): SGHDN, FVKESK. The CDR3 loop spans 15 amino acids. CDR3 amino acids: CASSQGRGQDYGYTF. CDR3 DNA: TGTGCCAGCAGCCAAGGCAGGGGGCAGGACTATGGCTACACCTTC.

The V call is TRBV18, the J call TRBJ2-7, with 8 bases fitting TRBD1. V dropped 5 bases and J dropped 7; count of bases not matched to a gene: 16. The CDR3 is made up of 16 amino acids. Looked up from germline, CDR1 is KGHSH and CDR2 is LQKENI. The CDR3 loop reads CASSIRTGNNPGEQYF. Here the CDR3 DNA reads TGTGCCAGCTCAATCCGGACAGGGAACAATCCGGGTGAGCAGTACTTC.

V and J are TRBV7-9 and TRBJ1-1; possible D gene TRBD1, 6 bases. CDR3 size: 15 residues. The ends were cut back, 3 bases at V and 0 bases at J, with 11 bases in the middle. Per germline, CDR1 SEHNR and CDR2 FQNEAQ (reference sequence). CDR3 sequence: CASSLATGMNTEAFF. The DNA for the CDR3 is TGTGCCAGCAGCTTGGCGACAGGCATGAACACTGAAGCTTTCTTT.

This chain joins TRBV6-5 and TRBJ1-1; D possibly corresponds to TRBD1 (6 bases). Per the germline V gene, CDR1 is MNHEY and CDR2 is SVGAGI. V was trimmed by 6 bases and J by 3 bases, leaving 11 bases between them. The CDR3 runs 13 residues. The CDR3 region is CASRGTSHTEAFF. The CDR3, as DNA: TGTGCCAGCAGGGGGACATCCCACACTGAAGCTTTCTTT.

This rearrangement joins TRBV11-2 to TRBJ2-7; 7 positions agree with TRBD2. After removal of 2 bases from V and 1 base from J, the junction contained 5 bases not matched to a gene. CDR1 and CDR2 from the germline V gene are SGHAT and FQNNGV. The CDR3 runs 15 residues. CDR3 in amino acids: CASSLRRGLSYEQYF. CDR3 DNA: TGTGCCAGCAGCTTACGGCGGGGACTATCCTACGAGCAGTACTTC.

The J gene is TRBJ1-2, the V gene TRBV10-2; possibly TRBD1 for D (5 bases). The CDR3 is 14 amino acids. Deletions cut 0 bases from V and 1 base from J, with 6 bases between. Germline assignment: CDR1 WSHSY and CDR2 SAAADI. As DNA, the CDR3 is TGCGCCAGCAGTGAGTCGGGGCATAACTATGGCTACACCTTC. Protein: CASSESGHNYGYTF.